The rows below give T cell receptor beta chains drawn from one sample of a study of blood T cell repertoires in COVID-19. Profiled with immunoSEQ multiplex PCR; TCRdb holds only in-frame clones, not every one. Found here are 30,000 to 35,000 clones, around 82% of them singletons; the top ten hold approximately 3.6%. Sample: peripheral blood. The receptors were gathered from a man aged 50-59 years with acute or convalescent COVID-19. CDR3s include the opening cysteine and the closing phenylalanine or tryptophan. The D gene is left open where the match is weak. A row's size may be missing; if present it is once, few, many or a size class.

d_call | clone_size | j_call | v_call | cdr3_nt | cdr3_aa
TRBD2 | once | TRBJ2-5 | TRBV7-6 | TGTGCCAGCAGCTTAGAGCGAGCGGGAGGGGGAGAGACCCAGTACTTC | CASSLERAGGGETQYF
TRBD1 | . | TRBJ1-2 | TRBV9 | TGTGCCAGCAGGCAGACAGGGGCCGGTGGCTACACCTTC | CASRQTGAGGYTF
. | . | TRBJ1-4 | TRBV10-3 | TGTGCCATCAGGGACACCGCAACTAATGAAAAACTGTTTTTT | CAIRDTATNEKLFF
. | . | TRBJ2-5 | TRBV19 | TGTGCCAGCATCCAGGGGCCCCAAGAGACCCAGTACTTC | CASIQGPQETQYF
TRBD1 | . | TRBJ2-7 | TRBV5-1 | TGCGCCAGCAGCCTGGGACAGGGGCTCTCCTACGAGCAGTACTTC | CASSLGQGLSYEQYF
TRBD1 | . | TRBJ2-1 | TRBV25-1 | TGTGCCAGCAACAGACAGGGACATTACAATGAGCAGTTCTTC | CASNRQGHYNEQFF
TRBD2 | . | TRBJ2-3 | TRBV5-1 | TGCGCCAGCAGCTTGCGTCCTAGCGGGATAACAGATACGCAGTATTTT | CASSLRPSGITDTQYF
. | . | TRBJ2-3 | TRBV7-9 | TGTGCCAGCAGCTGGCGGACAGATACGCAGTATTTT | CASSWRTDTQYF
. | once | TRBJ2-3 | TRBV24-1 | TGTGCCACCATCCCTGGAGGGCCAGAGTTCACAGATACGCAGTATTTT | CATIPGGPEFTDTQYF
TRBD1 | . | TRBJ2-7 | TRBV5-8 | TGTGCCAGCAGCTCGGCCGGGACAGGGACCTACGAGCAGTACTTC | CASSSAGTGTYEQYF
. | . | TRBJ2-1 | TRBV28 | TGTGCCAGCAGTTTCTTTGGGGTCAAGATGGGGCAACGGGAGCAGTTCTTC | CASSFFGVKMGQREQFF
TRBD2 | . | TRBJ2-7 | TRBV4-1 | TGCGCCAGCAGCCACGCTAGCGGGAGTCTCCTCGAGCAGTACTTC | CASSHASGSLLEQYF
TRBD2 | . | TRBJ2-2 | TRBV9 | TGTGCCAGCAGCGTAAGCCGGGGCAGCGGGGCGCACACCGGGGAGCTGTTTTTT | CASSVSRGSGAHTGELFF
. | . | TRBJ1-5 | TRBV18 | TGTGCCAGCTCACGAGCAGCGGATCAGCCCCAGCATTTT | CASSRAADQPQHF
TRBD2 | medium-sized | TRBJ2-1 | TRBV5-1 | TGCGCCAGCAGCTTGGCCACTAGCGGGACGTACAATGAGCAGTTCTTC | CASSLATSGTYNEQFF
TRBD1 | . | TRBJ2-2 | TRBV27 | TGTGCCAGCAGTCCAGGGACAGGGTGGACGACCCCCGGGGAGCTGTTTTTT | CASSPGTGWTTPGELFF
. | . | TRBJ1-2 | TRBV7-9 | TGTGCCAGCAGCTCCACTCGGACAGTAACTAACTATGGCTACACCTTC | CASSSTRTVTNYGYTF
TRBD1 | . | TRBJ2-5 | TRBV15 | TGTGCCACCAGCAGAACAATAGCAGGGGGCGCAGGGGAGACCCAGTACTTC | CATSRTIAGGAGETQYF
. | . | TRBJ2-7 | TRBV24-1 | TGTGCCACCCGGAGGGGTCTAAAGTGTATTCAGTACTTC | CATRRGLKCIQYF
. | . | TRBJ1-2 | TRBV19 | TGTGCCAGTAGTGCCCGATGGGGGGTCGGATATGGCTACACCTTC | CASSARWGVGYGYTF
TRBD1 | . | TRBJ1-2 | TRBV5-8 | TGTGCCAGCAGCCGAGAAACGACAGGGAGCTATGGCTACACCTTC | CASSRETTGSYGYTF
TRBD1 | . | TRBJ1-5 | TRBV27 | TGTGCCAGCAGTTCCGGACAGGGTGGCGTAGCCCAGCATTTT | CASSSGQGGVAQHF
. | . | TRBJ2-2 | TRBV28 | TGTGCCAGCAGTTTGACGGGGGTCGGGGAGCTGTTTTTT | CASSLTGVGELFF
. | once | TRBJ2-3 | TRBV9 | TGTGCCAGCAGCGTTCTGGAGGGGGATACGCAGTATTTT | CASSVLEGDTQYF
TRBD2 | . | TRBJ2-1 | TRBV6-5 | TGTGCCAGCAGGATAAGCGGGAGACTCAATGAGCAGTTCTTC | CASRISGRLNEQFF
. | . | TRBJ1-2 | TRBV7-2 | TGTGCCAGCACCCTGAAGCTCTCCCAGGGGCTGTTCTATGGCTACACCTTC | CASTLKLSQGLFYGYTF
. | few | TRBJ1-6 | TRBV7-8 | TGTGCCAGCAGCTTAGCAGGGGGGCCGGGCGGGGGACCCCTCCACTTT | CASSLAGGPGGGPLHF
. | . | TRBJ2-3 | TRBV28 | TGTGCCAGCAGTCAGCAGGGCTGGGGCACAGATACGCAGTATTTT | CASSQQGWGTDTQYF
. | . | TRBJ2-7 | TRBV11-2 | TGTGCCAGCAGCTTAGGGCCGGGGGACAGCTACGAGCAGTACTTC | CASSLGPGDSYEQYF
TRBD2 | . | TRBJ2-7 | TRBV3-1/TRBV3-2 | TGTGCCAGCAGCCAATTCACCGGGACTAGCGGGGTGCAGTACTTC | CASSQFTGTSGVQYF
. | . | TRBJ2-7 | TRBV27 | TGTGCCAGCAGTTTAGGCAGGGCCTACGAGCAGTACTTC | CASSLGRAYEQYF
TRBD2 | . | TRBJ2-3 | TRBV7-9 | TGTGCCAGCAGCTTAGCTCGGGCGGCTAGCGGGACCATCACAGATACGCAGTATTTT | CASSLARAASGTITDTQYF
TRBD2 | . | TRBJ2-7 | TRBV6-5 | TGTGCCAGCCGTCCCACTAGCGCCTTAGCGAGGGAGCAGTACTTC | CASRPTSALAREQYF
. | . | TRBJ1-5 | TRBV9 | TGTGCCAGCAGCGTAGACGGGACACAAAATCAGCCCCAGCATTTT | CASSVDGTQNQPQHF
. | . | TRBJ1-5 | TRBV2 | TGTGCCAGCAGCGGTAACAATCAGCCCCAGCATTTT | CASSGNNQPQHF
. | . | TRBJ2-1 | TRBV19 | TGTGCCAGCCGGGACTCGTTGGGTTACAATGAGCAGTTCTTC | CASRDSLGYNEQFF
. | few | TRBJ1-5 | TRBV30 | TGTGCCTGGAGTGTGTCCGGACTATATAGCAATCAGCCCCAGCATTTT | CAWSVSGLYSNQPQHF
TRBD2 | . | TRBJ2-3 | TRBV5-6 | TGTGCCAGCAGCTTGGATAGCGGGAGTGATACGCAGTATTTT | CASSLDSGSDTQYF
. | . | TRBJ2-3 | TRBV18 | TGTGCCAGCTCACCGGGTACTGGGCTCACAGATACGCAGTATTTT | CASSPGTGLTDTQYF
TRBD2 | once | TRBJ2-5 | TRBV5-4 | TGTGCCAGCAGCTTGGCCTCGGGAGGAGAGACCCAGTACTTC | CASSLASGGETQYF
. | . | TRBJ1-1 | TRBV10-3 | TGTGCCATCAGTGAGTCTGGCAGGGGTGGGACTGAAGCTTTCTTT | CAISESGRGGTEAFF